A single sample gave rise to the 6 T cell receptor beta chains below, sequenced in a study of cytotoxic CD8 clonotypes in ibrutinib-treated CLL. Assay: immunoSEQ multiplex PCR; the TCRdb copy retains only in-frame clones and omits some. The data hold about 140,000 clones, with around 80% observed a single time. This material consisted of PBMCs, taken after 36 months of ibrutinib treatment. The receptors were gathered from a human donor with chronic lymphocytic leukemia.

J is TRBJ1-5 and V is TRBV28, with D unresolved. Germline CDR1 is MDHEN and CDR2 is SYDVKM. The V end was cut by 7 bases, the J end by 6 bases, with 13 bases between. This CDR3 spans 13 amino acids. The CDR3 sequence: CASTRPSFQPQHF. The CDR3 DNA reads as TGTGCCAGCACCAGGCCCAGTTTTCAGCCCCAGCATTTT.

The chain joins TRBV13 to TRBJ2-7, with TRBD1 identical over 7 bases. After removal of 4 bases from V and 2 bases from J, the junction contained 5 bases not matched to a gene. CDR1 is PRHDT, CDR2 FYEKMQ, per germline (reference sequence). The length of the CDR3 is 14 residues. The CDR3 DNA reads TGTGCCAGCAGCTCCCCGGGACAGACCTACGAGCAGTACTTC. Translated: CASSSPGQTYEQYF.

The CDR3: CASSLDGTEYGYTF. The CDR3 DNA reads TGTGCCAGCAGCTTGGACGGGACAGAGTATGGCTACACCTTC. The gene calls are TRBV5-4 and TRBJ1-2, with 7 bases that match TRBD1. With 0 bases clipped from V and 5 bases from J, the junction kept 4 bases outside the gene matches. CDR1 and CDR2 from the germline V gene are SGHNT and YYREEE (reference sequence). The CDR3 contains 14 residues.

This rearrangement joins TRBV4-2 to TRBJ2-7; 9 positions match TRBD2. Germline CDR1 LGHNA, CDR2 YNFKEQ. V lost 2 bases and J lost 5; bases outside the gene matches: 13. The CDR3 is 17 residues long. In nucleotides, the CDR3 is TGTGCCAGCAGCCAATTCCAGCGGGAGGCCCCCGTAGACGAGCAGTACTTC. This translates into CASSQFQREAPVDEQYF.

This chain uses TRBV6-4 with TRBJ2-7; 8 nucleotides align to TRBD1. Per the germline V gene, CDR1 is MRHNA and CDR2 is SNTAGT. Losses at the gene ends were 4 bases for V and 2 bases for J; bases not matched to a gene: 7. This CDR3 has 15 amino acids. The CDR3 protein is CASSVQQGVPYEQYF. CDR3 sequence (DNA): TGTGCCAGCAGTGTCCAACAGGGGGTCCCCTACGAGCAGTACTTC.

This chain joins TRBV29-1 and TRBJ2-7; D is perhaps TRBD1 (6 bases). Per germline, CDR1 SQVTM and CDR2 ANQGSEA. The CDR3 length is 12 residues. V lost 6 bases and J 4 bases, leaving 13 bases between the germline ends. CDR3 sequence: CSVGDRRYEQYF. CDR3 coding DNA: TGCAGCGTGGGCGACAGGAGGTACGAGCAGTACTTC.